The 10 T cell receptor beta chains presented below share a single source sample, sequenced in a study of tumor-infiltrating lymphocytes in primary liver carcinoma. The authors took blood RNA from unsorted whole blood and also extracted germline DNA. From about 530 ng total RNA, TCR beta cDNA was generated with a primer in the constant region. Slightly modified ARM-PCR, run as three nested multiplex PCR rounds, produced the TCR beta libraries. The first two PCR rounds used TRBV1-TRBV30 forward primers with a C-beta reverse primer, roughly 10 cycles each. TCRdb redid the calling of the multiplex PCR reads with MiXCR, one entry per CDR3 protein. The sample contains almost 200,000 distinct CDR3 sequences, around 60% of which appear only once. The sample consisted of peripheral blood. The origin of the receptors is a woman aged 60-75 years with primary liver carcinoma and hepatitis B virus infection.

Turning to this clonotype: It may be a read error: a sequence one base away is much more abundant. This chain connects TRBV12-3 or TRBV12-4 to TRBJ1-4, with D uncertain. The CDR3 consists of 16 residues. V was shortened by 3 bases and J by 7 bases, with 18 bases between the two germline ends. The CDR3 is CASSFNPTLGFEKLFF. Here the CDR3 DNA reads TGTGCCAGCAGTTTCAATCCCACTCTCGGATTTGAAAAACTGTTTTTT.

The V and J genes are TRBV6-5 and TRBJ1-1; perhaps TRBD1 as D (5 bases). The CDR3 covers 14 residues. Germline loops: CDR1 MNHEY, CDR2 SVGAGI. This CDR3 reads CTGSYFGRGTEAFF. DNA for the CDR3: TGTACCGGCAGTTACTTCGGAAGGGGCACTGAAGCTTTCTTT.

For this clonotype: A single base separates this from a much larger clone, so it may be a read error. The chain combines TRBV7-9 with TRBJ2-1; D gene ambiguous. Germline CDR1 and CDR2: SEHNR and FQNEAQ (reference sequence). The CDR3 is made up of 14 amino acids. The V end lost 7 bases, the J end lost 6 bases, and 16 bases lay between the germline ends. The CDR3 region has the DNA TGTGCCAGCAACCCCGCTCGCGTTGGCAATGAGCAGTTCTTC. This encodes CASNPARVGNEQFF.

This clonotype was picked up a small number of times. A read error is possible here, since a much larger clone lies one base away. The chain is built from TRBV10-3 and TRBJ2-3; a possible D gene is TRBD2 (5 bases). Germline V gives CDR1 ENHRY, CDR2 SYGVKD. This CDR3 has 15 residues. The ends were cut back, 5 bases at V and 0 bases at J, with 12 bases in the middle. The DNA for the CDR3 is TGTGCCATCAGTAATGGCGGGCTTAGCACAGATACGCAGTATTTT. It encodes CAISNGGLSTDTQYF.

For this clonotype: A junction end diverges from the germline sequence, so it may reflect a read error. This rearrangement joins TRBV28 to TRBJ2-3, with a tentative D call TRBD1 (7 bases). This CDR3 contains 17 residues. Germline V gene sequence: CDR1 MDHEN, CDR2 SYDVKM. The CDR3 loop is CTSSTVGGTDSTDTRYF. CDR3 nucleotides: TGTACCAGCAGCACCGTAGGCGGGACAGACAGCACAGATACGCGGTATTTT.

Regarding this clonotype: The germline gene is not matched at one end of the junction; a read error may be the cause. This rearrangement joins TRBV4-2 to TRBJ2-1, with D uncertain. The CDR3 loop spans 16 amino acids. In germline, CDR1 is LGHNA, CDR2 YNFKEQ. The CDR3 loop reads CASSQEGPSGPNEQLF. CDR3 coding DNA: TGTGCCAGCAGCCAAGAAGGGCCTAGTGGGCCCAATGAGCAGTTATTC.

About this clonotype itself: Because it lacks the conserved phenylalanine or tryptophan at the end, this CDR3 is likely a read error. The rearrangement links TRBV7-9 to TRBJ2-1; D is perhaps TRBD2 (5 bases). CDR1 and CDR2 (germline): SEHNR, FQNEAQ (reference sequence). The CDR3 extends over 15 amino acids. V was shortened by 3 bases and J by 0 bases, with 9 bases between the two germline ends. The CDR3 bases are TGTGCCAGCAGCTTTCCGGGGAGCTCCTACAATGAGCAGTTCCTC. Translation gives CASSFPGSSYNEQFL.

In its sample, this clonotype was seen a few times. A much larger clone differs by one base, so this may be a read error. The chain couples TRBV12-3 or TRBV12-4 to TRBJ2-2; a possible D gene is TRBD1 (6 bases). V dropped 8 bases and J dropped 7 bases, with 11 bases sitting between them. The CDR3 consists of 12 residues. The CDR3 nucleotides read TGTGCCAGCTATAGGGACATCGGGGAGCTGTTTTTT. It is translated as CASYRDIGELFF.

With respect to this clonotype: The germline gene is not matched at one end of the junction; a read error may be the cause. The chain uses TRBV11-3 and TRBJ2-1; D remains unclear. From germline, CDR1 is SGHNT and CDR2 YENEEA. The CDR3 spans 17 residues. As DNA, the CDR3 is TGTCCCAGCAACTTAGATCCCAGGAGTTTTTCCTACAATGAGCAGCTCTTC. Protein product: CPSNLDPRSFSYNEQLF. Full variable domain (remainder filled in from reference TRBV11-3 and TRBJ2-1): EAGVVQSPRYKIIEKKQPVAFWCNPISGHNTLYWYLQNLGQGPELLIRYENEEAVDDSQLPKDRFSAERLKGVDSTLKIQPAELGDSAVYLCPSNLDPRSFSYNEQLFGPGTRLTVL.

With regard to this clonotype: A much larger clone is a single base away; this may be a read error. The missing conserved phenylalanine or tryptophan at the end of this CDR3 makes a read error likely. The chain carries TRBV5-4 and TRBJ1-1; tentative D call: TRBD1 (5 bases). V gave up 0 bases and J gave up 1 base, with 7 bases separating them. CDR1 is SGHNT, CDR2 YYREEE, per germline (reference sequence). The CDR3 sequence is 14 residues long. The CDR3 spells CASSLVQGNTEAFS. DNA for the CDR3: TGTGCCAGCAGCTTGGTGCAGGGGAACACTGAAGCTTTCTCT.